This T cell receptor beta chain originates from a study of blood T cells in healthy people across ages. Primers used in a second PCR of roughly 6 to 11 cycles were a sample-barcoded 5' primer and a J-beta primer mix. TCRdb re-called the 5' RACE reads through MiXCR, storing one row per CDR3 protein. The table has approximately 400,000 distinct CDR3 sequences, roughly half seen once; the top ten hold about 54%. Details on this clonotype: The antigen is not known.

It was around 10 milliliters of peripheral blood that were drawn from each donor. The V segment lost 0 bases and the J segment 7 bases; nucleotides outside the gene matches: 9. There are 15 residues in the CDR3. Per germline, CDR1 SGHKS and CDR2 YYEKEE (reference sequence). Study-wide points: Diversity estimates drawn from one million T cells were deemed underestimates.

The rearrangement joins TRBV5-5 to TRBJ2-5; 7 nucleotides align to TRBD2. This TCR was sampled from a man between 60 and 70 years old in good health. The sample consisted of blood. CDR3 coding DNA: TGTGCCAGCAGCTTGGGTAGCGGGCTTCAGGGGACCCAGTACTTC. Residues: CASSLGSGLQGTQYF.